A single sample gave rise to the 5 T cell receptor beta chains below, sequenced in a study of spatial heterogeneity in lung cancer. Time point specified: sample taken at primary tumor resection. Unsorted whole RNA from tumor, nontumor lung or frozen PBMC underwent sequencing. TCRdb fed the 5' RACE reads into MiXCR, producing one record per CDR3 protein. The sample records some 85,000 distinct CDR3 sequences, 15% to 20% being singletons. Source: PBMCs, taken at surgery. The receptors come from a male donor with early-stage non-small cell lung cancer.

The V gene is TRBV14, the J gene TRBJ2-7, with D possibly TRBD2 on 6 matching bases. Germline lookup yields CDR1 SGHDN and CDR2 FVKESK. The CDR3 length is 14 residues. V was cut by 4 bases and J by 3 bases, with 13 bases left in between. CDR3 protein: CASSPYGGIYEQYF. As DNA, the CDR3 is TGTGCCAGCAGCCCCTACGGGGGAATCTACGAGCAGTACTTC.

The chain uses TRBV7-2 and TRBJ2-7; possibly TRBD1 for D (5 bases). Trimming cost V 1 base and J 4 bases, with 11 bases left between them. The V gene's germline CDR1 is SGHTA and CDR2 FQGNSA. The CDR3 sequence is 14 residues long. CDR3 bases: TGTGCCAGCAGCTTAGACCGGCCAGGGTACGAGCAGTACTTC. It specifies CASSLDRPGYEQYF.

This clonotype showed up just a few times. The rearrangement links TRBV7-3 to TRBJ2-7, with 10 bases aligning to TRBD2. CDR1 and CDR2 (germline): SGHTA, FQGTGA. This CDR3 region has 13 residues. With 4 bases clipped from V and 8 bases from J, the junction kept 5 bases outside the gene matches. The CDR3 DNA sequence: TGTGCCAGCAGCTCCGGGACTAGCGAGAAGCAGTACTTC. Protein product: CASSSGTSEKQYF.

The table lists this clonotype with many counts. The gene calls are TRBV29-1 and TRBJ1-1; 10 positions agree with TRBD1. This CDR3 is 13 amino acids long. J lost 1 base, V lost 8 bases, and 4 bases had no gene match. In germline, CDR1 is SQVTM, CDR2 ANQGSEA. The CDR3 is CSSRQGANTEAFF. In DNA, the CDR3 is TGCAGCTCCCGACAGGGGGCGAACACTGAAGCTTTCTTT.

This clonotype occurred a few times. The CDR3 sequence: CASSQAEVKGVEAFF. The CDR3 DNA reads TGCGCCAGCAGCCAAGCGGAGGTGAAGGGGGTAGAAGCTTTCTTT. The V gene is TRBV4-1, the J gene TRBJ1-1; TRBD1 might be the D (6 bases). There are 15 residues in the CDR3. V lost 1 base and J lost 8, with 17 bases in between. Germline CDR1 MGHRA, CDR2 YSYEKL.